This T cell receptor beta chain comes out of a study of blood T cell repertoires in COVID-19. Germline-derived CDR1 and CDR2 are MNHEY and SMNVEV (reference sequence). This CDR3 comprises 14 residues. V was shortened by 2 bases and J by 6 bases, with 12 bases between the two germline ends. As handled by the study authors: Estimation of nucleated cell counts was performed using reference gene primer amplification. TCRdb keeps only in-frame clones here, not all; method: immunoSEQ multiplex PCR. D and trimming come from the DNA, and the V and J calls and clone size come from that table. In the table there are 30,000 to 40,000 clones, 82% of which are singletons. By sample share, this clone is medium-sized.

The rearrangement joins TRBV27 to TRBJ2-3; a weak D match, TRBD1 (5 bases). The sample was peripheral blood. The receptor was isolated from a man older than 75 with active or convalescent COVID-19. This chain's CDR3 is CASSLVPGLDTQYF. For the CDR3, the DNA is TGTGCCAGCAGTTTAGTCCCAGGGTTGGATACGCAGTATTTT.